The 20 T cell receptor beta chains below come from one sample, sequenced in a study of blood T cell repertoires in COVID-19. This table comes from immunoSEQ multiplex PCR, and its TCRdb copy is limited to in-frame clones, with some not included. The sample contains around 120,000 clones, approximately 68% of which appear only once. Sequenced: peripheral blood. The receptors were gathered from a woman in her 70s with acute or convalescent COVID-19.

V gene TRBV19 combines with J gene TRBJ2-3; 8 nucleotides line up with TRBD1. This CDR3 contains 14 residues. The ends lost 8 bases at V and 2 bases at J; junction bases unmatched: 6. CDR1 is LNHDA and CDR2 is SQIVND in the germline V gene (reference sequence). For the CDR3, the DNA is TGTGCCAGTTCTCGGACAGGGCTCACAGATACGCAGTATTTT. Amino acid sequence: CASSRTGLTDTQYF.

The V and J genes are TRBV6-5 and TRBJ1-2; tentatively, D is TRBD1 (5 bases). The V and J ends lost 6 bases and 8 bases respectively, with 19 bases between them. Germline CDR1 MNHEY, CDR2 SVGAGI. The length of the CDR3 is 14 residues. The CDR3 nucleotides are TGTGCCAGCAGGGGCCCGGGAGGGGCTTCGGGCTACACCTTC. Amino acids: CASRGPGGASGYTF.

The sample holds a few counts of this clone. The rearrangement joins TRBV3-1 (or the pseudogene TRBV3-2) to TRBJ2-1, with D perhaps matching TRBD2 (5 bases). This CDR3 comprises 12 residues. Germline CDR1 and CDR2: LGHDT and YNNKEL (reference sequence). Between the trimmed V and J ends, which lost 0 bases and 8 bases, there was a span of 5 bases. Here the CDR3 DNA reads TGTGCCAGCAGCCAAGAGGAGGATGAGCAGTTCTTC. Translation gives CASSQEEDEQFF.

A few counts support this clone. The chain joins TRBV5-1 to TRBJ1-4; 9 bases map to TRBD1. V trimming: 4 bases; J trimming: 7 bases; junction bases outside the gene matches: 5. The CDR3 contains 14 residues. Looked up from germline, CDR1 is SGHRS and CDR2 is YFSETQ. In DNA, the CDR3 is TGCGCCAGCAGCACAGGGGGCGGTGGTGAAAAACTGTTTTTT. This translates into CASSTGGGGEKLFF.

The chain combines TRBV2 with TRBJ1-1; 7 bases map to TRBD1. The CDR3 is 14 amino acids. The germline gives CDR1 SNHLY, CDR2 FYNNEI. Trimming removed 6 bases from V and 1 base from J; junction bases left unmatched: 5. The CDR3 coding sequence is TGTGCCAGCAGAGCCGGGACAGCGAACACTGAAGCTTTCTTT. Translation gives CASRAGTANTEAFF.

Note on this clone: A much larger clone lies a single base off, so this may be a read error. This chain connects TRBV6-2 or TRBV6-3 to TRBJ2-7; TRBD2 is a possible D gene (5 bases). Germline V gene data show CDR1 as MNHEY and CDR2 as SVGEGT. The CDR3 totals 12 residues. Between the trimmed V and J ends, which lost 2 bases and 4 bases, there was a span of 6 bases. CDR3 DNA sequence: TGTGCCAGCAGTTACGGGGAGTACGAGCAGTACTTC. This codes for CASSYGEYEQYF.

The rearrangement uses TRBV6-5 and TRBJ2-7; D is ambiguous. The CDR3 contains 14 residues. The V end was cut by 6 bases, the J end by 0 bases, with 12 bases between. CDR1 is MNHEY and CDR2 is SVGAGI in the germline V gene. The CDR3 sequence is CASSQLRSSYEQYF. Written as DNA, the CDR3 is TGTGCCAGCAGCCAACTACGCAGCTCCTACGAGCAGTACTTC.

This clone has a handful of counts. The V call is TRBV5-1, the J call TRBJ1-5; D remains unclear. CDR1 SGHRS and CDR2 YFSETQ come from the germline V gene. The CDR3 extends over 15 amino acids. V lost 4 bases and J 3 bases, leaving 14 bases between the germline ends. The CDR3 DNA reads TGCGCCAGCAGCCCCGGGGAGGGCGACAATCAGCCCCAGCATTTT. Amino acids: CASSPGEGDNQPQHF.

This clone has only one observation. This rearrangement joins TRBV7-9 to TRBJ2-5, with a weak D call TRBD2 (7 bases). The CDR3 length is 14 residues. With 5 bases removed from V and 5 bases from J, the gap between germline ends came to 15 bases. The V gene's germline CDR1 is SEHNR and CDR2 FQNEAQ (reference sequence). CDR3 in DNA: TGTGCCAGCAGCAGTCGGGGGGCAGGGGAGACCCAGTACTTC. Protein: CASSSRGAGETQYF.

This clone has more than one count but fewer than ten. CDR3 residues: CASSPMGQRLMNTEAFF. The DNA of the CDR3 is TGTGCCAGCTCACCAATGGGACAGAGACTGATGAACACTGAAGCTTTCTTT. The chain couples TRBV18 to TRBJ1-1; 7 positions agree with TRBD1. The length of the CDR3 is 17 residues. CDR1 and CDR2 from the germline V gene are KGHSH and LQKENI. V shed 2 bases and J 0 bases; nucleotides not matched to a gene: 9.

This clone has only a few counts. The chain recombines TRBV28 with TRBJ2-1; 7 nucleotides match TRBD2. V shed 6 bases and J 0 bases; nucleotides not matched to a gene: 17. The CDR3 length is 19 residues. The germline gives CDR1 MDHEN, CDR2 SYDVKM. CDR3 protein: CASSEGLGRFTASYNEQFF. CDR3 nucleotide sequence: TGTGCCAGCAGCGAAGGACTAGGGAGGTTCACGGCCTCCTACAATGAGCAGTTCTTC.

J is TRBJ1-1 and V is TRBV30; D is perhaps TRBD1 (5 bases). Germline CDR1 is GTSNPN and CDR2 is SVGIG (reference sequence). The CDR3 length is 17 residues. V shed 2 bases and J shed 8 bases, with 27 bases lying between them. CDR3 protein: CAWSPNILGKRGLEAFF. Here the CDR3 DNA reads TGTGCCTGGAGTCCGAACATATTGGGCAAAAGGGGTTTGGAAGCTTTCTTT.

This clone was counted at least ten times. Other DNA sequences in this specimen translate into the identical CDR3. The chain carries TRBV19 and TRBJ2-7; 8 nucleotides match TRBD2. Germline CDR1 and CDR2: LNHDA and SQIVND (reference sequence). The CDR3 runs to 14 residues. J gave up 0 bases and V 5 bases, and 3 bases lay outside the gene matches. CDR3 sequence (DNA): TGTGCCAGTAGTGCAAGCGGGAGCTCCTACGAGCAGTACTTC. Translating gives CASSASGSSYEQYF.

The chain links TRBV6-6 to TRBJ1-5; the D is unclear. The germline gives CDR1 MNHNY, CDR2 SVGAGI (reference sequence). The CDR3 totals 14 residues. With 5 bases removed from V and 0 bases from J, the gap between germline ends came to 8 bases. CDR3 protein: CASSPGFSNQPQHF. As DNA, the CDR3 is TGTGCCAGCAGTCCGGGGTTTAGCAATCAGCCCCAGCATTTT.

The CDR3 region has the DNA TGTGCCAGCAGCTTGGGACTAGCGGGAGCAGAGACCCAGTACTTC. Translating it yields CASSLGLAGAETQYF. The gene calls are TRBV5-5 and TRBJ2-5, with 12 bases that match TRBD2. The CDR3 length is 15 residues. Germline loops: CDR1 SGHKS, CDR2 YYEKEE (reference sequence). The V gene end was trimmed by 0 bases and the J gene end by 4 bases; junction bases not matched to a gene: 1.

J is TRBJ1-6 and V is TRBV5-5, with TRBD1 matching over 7 bases. This CDR3 has 15 residues. V shed 0 bases and J 6 bases; nucleotides not matched to a gene: 3. The germline V gene has CDR1 SGHKS and CDR2 YYEKEE (reference sequence). CDR3 DNA: TGTGCCAGCAGCTTGGCGACAGGGTCTAATTCACCCCTCCACTTT. It specifies CASSLATGSNSPLHF.

The gene calls are TRBV14 and TRBJ2-2, with TRBD2 matching 10 bases. The CDR3 length is 15 residues. Germline CDR1 SGHDN, CDR2 FVKESK. Losses at the gene ends were 1 base for V and 6 bases for J; bases not matched to a gene: 2. CDR3 bases: TGTGCCAGCAGCCAAGGTCTAGCGGGGGCCGGGGAGCTGTTTTTT. Protein sequence: CASSQGLAGAGELFF.

V gene TRBV7-3 combines with J gene TRBJ2-1; TRBD2 matches 10 bases. CDR1 is SGHTA and CDR2 is FQGTGA in the germline V gene. The ends lost 4 bases at V and 6 bases at J; junction bases unmatched: 9. The CDR3 totals 16 residues. The CDR3 protein is CASSSSAGGPVNEQFF. DNA of the CDR3: TGTGCCAGCAGCTCCTCAGCGGGAGGGCCGGTCAATGAGCAGTTCTTC.

The chain has TRBV5-5 and TRBJ2-1; 8 positions agree with TRBD2. V gave up 0 bases and J gave up 7 bases; unmatched junction bases: 6. Germline assignment: CDR1 SGHKS and CDR2 YYEKEE (reference sequence). CDR3 length equals 15 residues. The CDR3 protein is CASSLAGGPGNEQFF. CDR3 bases: TGTGCCAGCAGCTTGGCGGGAGGGCCGGGTAATGAGCAGTTCTTC.

This clone rates as medium-sized (0.01 to 0.1%). The chain combines TRBV15 with TRBJ2-5; D unclear. Germline V gene sequence: CDR1 LNHNV, CDR2 YYDKDF (reference sequence). The CDR3 runs to 14 residues. Trimming stripped 5 bases from V and 2 bases from J, with 12 bases between. Written as DNA, the CDR3 is TGTGCCACCAGCCCGGTCCACTTACAAGAGACCCAGTACTTC. Amino acids: CATSPVHLQETQYF.